This T cell receptor beta chain was captured by sequencing in a study of control samples from healthy donors and cancer patients. V was clipped by 9 bases and J by 3 bases; unmatched bases: 5. The CDR3 has 13 residues. The germline V gene encodes CDR1 MNHEY and CDR2 SVGAGI. Generated by immunoSEQ multiplex PCR, the TCRdb table keeps only in-frame clones and is missing some. The sample contains around 70,000 clones, around 90% of which appear only once. Material for sequencing was PBMCs. The rearrangement joins TRBV6-5 to TRBJ1-5; 7 nucleotides agree with TRBD1. The sequence was obtained from a woman aged 45-65 years with colorectal cancer. The CDR3 spells CASKGQINQPQHF. CDR3 nucleotides: TGTGCCAGTAAGGGACAGATCAATCAGCCCCAGCATTTT.